What follows is one T cell receptor (beta chain) and its context. The data are from a study of control samples from healthy donors and cancer patients. Germline-derived CDR1 and CDR2 are WNHNN and SYGVQD (reference sequence). The CDR3 is 20 residues long. V was clipped by 0 bases and J by 5 bases; unmatched bases: 16. The method was immunoSEQ multiplex PCR; TCRdb's version includes in-frame clones alone and lacks a portion of them. The table records around 63,000 clones, over 75% of them present only once. The sample comprised PBMCs. This sequence originates from a woman in her forties or fifties with head and neck cancer. The V gene is TRBV10-1, the J gene TRBJ1-5, with 10 nucleotides matching TRBD1. CDR3 DNA: TGCGCCAGCAGTGAGTCGGTTTTGGGACAGGGGTTGAGCTGGGATCAGCCCCAGCATTTT. Amino acids: CASSESVLGQGLSWDQPQHF.